Presented here are 2 T cell receptor beta chains from one specimen sequenced in a study of identical twins. TCRdb re-called the 5' RACE reads through MiXCR, storing one row per CDR3 protein. The sample gives a few hundred thousand distinct CDR3 sequences, 7% to 9.5% of which show up once; about 8.1% is in the top ten. The sequenced sample consisted of naive T cells sorted from blood. These receptors were collected from a woman aged 45-65 years in good health.

Details on this clonotype: A much more abundant neighbour one base away suggests this may be a read error. A read error is likely, as this CDR3 ends without the conserved phenylalanine or tryptophan. This chain links TRBV20-1 with TRBJ2-7, with 7 bases aligning to TRBD1. The CDR3 loop spans 16 amino acids. Trimming took 2 bases from V and 3 from J; bases not matched to a gene: 13. Germline CDR1 reads DFQATT; CDR2 reads SNEGSKA (reference sequence). The CDR3 here is CSARRPGRGPDYEQYL. Written as DNA, the CDR3 is TGCAGTGCTAGAAGGCCCGGAAGGGGGCCTGACTACGAGCAGTACTTA.

This clonotype was detected a few times. The V and J genes are TRBV29-1 and TRBJ2-5; 7 bases are a match to TRBD2. CDR1 is SQVTM and CDR2 is ANQGSEA in the germline V gene. The length of the CDR3 is 12 residues. The junction had 7 bases not matched to a gene; V was cut back by 8 bases and J by 4 bases. The CDR3 here is CSSWGGGETQYF. The DNA for the CDR3 is TGCAGCTCGTGGGGGGGGGGAGAGACCCAGTACTTC.